The 12 T cell receptor beta chains given below trace back to one sample, sequenced in a study of shared T cell receptors in the human thymus. Sequencing used immunoSEQ multiplex PCR; TCRdb keeps in-frame clones, though not all of them. There are hundreds of thousands of clones in the sample; around 87% occur only once, and roughly 0.0086% lies in the top ten. These data were also filed under a second study, of human thymus T cells.

The sequenced sample consisted of thymocytes. These TCRs come from a boy younger than two with a congenital heart defect.

V is TRBV28 and J is TRBJ2-7; 13 bases match TRBD2. V shed 3 bases and J 2 bases; nucleotides not matched to a gene: 19. The CDR3 totals 21 residues. Germline lookup yields CDR1 MDHEN and CDR2 SYDVKM. The DNA of the CDR3 is TGTGCCAGCAGTTTGGCGCCACGGGGACTAGCGGGACCCCCGGACGCCTACGAGCAGTACTTC. The encoded protein is CASSLAPRGLAGPPDAYEQYF.

Written as DNA, the CDR3 is TGTGCCAGCAGTGAAAGAGGAGGGGCGGTCTCTGGGGCCAACGTCCTGACTTTC. Translation: CASSERGGAVSGANVLTF. V gene TRBV6-1 combines with J gene TRBJ2-6, with a possible D match to TRBD2 (6 bases). Germline CDR1 MNHNS, CDR2 SASEGT. This CDR3 comprises 18 residues. Trimming stripped 2 bases from V and 0 bases from J, with 14 bases between.

The genes are TRBV4-1 and TRBJ1-1, with D maybe TRBD1 (6 bases). The CDR3 length is 16 residues. Germline V lookup: CDR1 MGHRA, CDR2 YSYEKL. V dropped 0 bases and J dropped 0 bases, with 11 bases sitting between them. CDR3 DNA: TGCGCCAGCAGCCAAGAGGAGGCAGGGGTGAACACTGAAGCTTTCTTT. It translates to CASSQEEAGVNTEAFF.

V gene TRBV18 combines with J gene TRBJ2-5, with 12 bases fitting TRBD2. Germline-derived CDR1 and CDR2 are KGHSH and LQKENI. The CDR3 length is 16 residues. J lost 4 bases, V lost 2 bases, and 5 bases had no gene match. Here the CDR3 DNA reads TGTGCCAGCTCACCAGTCCTAGCGGGGGGGCGAGAGACCCAGTACTTC. It codes for CASSPVLAGGRETQYF.

This clone was observed once. The J gene is TRBJ1-5, the V gene TRBV19, with 7 bases identical to TRBD1. The CDR3 loop spans 14 amino acids. In germline, CDR1 is LNHDA, CDR2 SQIVND (reference sequence). Trimming took 6 bases from V and 5 from J; bases not matched to a gene: 7. CDR3 sequence (DNA): TGTGCCAGTAGCCTGACAGGGAGAGATCAGCCCCAGCATTTT. This sequence encodes CASSLTGRDQPQHF.

This clone was detected only a few times. Written as DNA, the CDR3 is TGTGCCAGCAAAGAGGGCGAGAACTCGGTGGCTGAAAAACCTTACGAGCAGTACTTC. It specifies CASKEGENSVAEKPYEQYF. The V and J genes are TRBV2 and TRBJ2-7, with D possibly being TRBD2 (5 bases). Germline loops: CDR1 SNHLY, CDR2 FYNNEI. The CDR3 spans 19 residues. The V gene lost 7 bases and the J gene lost 4 bases, with 32 bases spanning the gap.

This chain joins TRBV28 and TRBJ2-1; TRBD2 agrees at 9 bases. Germline lookup yields CDR1 MDHEN and CDR2 SYDVKM. With V trimmed by 3 bases and J by 2 bases, 8 bases remained unmatched. CDR3 length: 17 residues. CDR3 DNA: TGTGCCAGCAGTTTGAGGAAAACTAGCGGGCCCTACAATGAGCAGTTCTTC. Protein sequence: CASSLRKTSGPYNEQFF.

The chain employs TRBV27 and TRBJ2-7; 8 positions agree with TRBD1. The CDR3 is 11 residues long. The trim removed 6 bases at V and 6 bases at J, leaving 1 base unmatched. Germline V gives CDR1 MNHEY, CDR2 SMNVEV (reference sequence). The CDR3 DNA sequence: TGTGCCAGCAGGACAGGGGCCGAGCAGTACTTC. Protein: CASRTGAEQYF.

This clone has more than one count but fewer than ten. The chain combines TRBV18 with TRBJ1-3; unclear D gene. The V end lost 1 base, the J end lost 0 bases, and 10 bases lay between the germline ends. Germline CDR1 reads KGHSH; CDR2 reads LQKENI. The CDR3 is 16 amino acids. The CDR3 coding sequence is TGTGCCAGCTCACCACTGGGCCTTCTCTCTGGAAACACCATATATTTT. It translates to CASSPLGLLSGNTIYF.

V gene TRBV2 combines with J gene TRBJ1-5, with D perhaps matching TRBD1 (6 bases). Trimming took off 4 bases at V and 3 bases at J, with 13 bases between the two ends. This CDR3 has 15 amino acids. From germline, CDR1 is SNHLY and CDR2 FYNNEI. The CDR3 DNA follows: TGTGCCAGCAGTGTCCCAGGGGCCCTCAATCAGCCCCAGCATTTT. Translating it yields CASSVPGALNQPQHF.

J is TRBJ1-6 and V is TRBV30; D not resolved. V shed 1 base and J shed 3 bases, with 16 bases lying between them. The CDR3 has 17 residues. Germline loops: CDR1 GTSNPN, CDR2 SVGIG (reference sequence). The CDR3 sequence is CAWSANPGPHYNSPLHF. The CDR3 DNA is TGTGCCTGGAGTGCGAACCCGGGTCCTCACTATAATTCACCCCTCCACTTT.

The V gene is TRBV12-5, the J gene TRBJ2-1; 8 nucleotides align to TRBD2. Trimming at V came to 4 bases and at J to 5 bases, leaving 4 bases not matched to a gene. This CDR3 is 14 amino acids long. Germline V gene data show CDR1 as LGHNT and CDR2 as FRNRAP. For the CDR3, the DNA is TGTGCTAGTGGTTCCTCGGGGGGGCACAATGAGCAGTTCTTC. Translation: CASGSSGGHNEQFF.